This T cell receptor beta chain was found in a study of CD8 T cells in Susac syndrome. Overall study findings and caveats: As acknowledged by the study, its TCR sequencing and HLA analysis included a relatively small number of individuals.

V lost 5 bases to trimming and J lost 1 base, with 8 bases between them. Germline CDR1 MNHEY, CDR2 SVGAGI. This CDR3 is 13 amino acids long. Comment on this clonotype: Its antigen remains unknown.

About 0.5 to 1 ug RNA was reverse transcribed with random hexamers. A multiplex approach, immunoSEQ multiplex PCR, amplified TCR beta CDR3 across 54 Vbeta and 13 Jbeta. TCRdb re-derived calls from the immunoSEQ multiplex PCR reads in MiXCR, one entry per CDR3 protein. Of some 210,000 distinct CDR3 sequences listed, 94% are singletons. Definite or probable Susac syndrome was diagnosed using recently defined diagnostic criteria. The material sequenced was CD4+ T cells from PBMCs. The TCR sequence derives from a human donor with Susac syndrome. This rearrangement joins TRBV6-5 to TRBJ1-1; D call uncertain. The CDR3 sequence: CASSQGRNTEAFF. CDR3 coding DNA: TGTGCCAGCAGTCAAGGTCGGAACACTGAAGCTTTCTTT.